These T cell receptor beta chains were read from a single sample in a study of blood T cell repertoires in COVID-19. Sequencing was performed with immunoSEQ multiplex PCR; in TCRdb, only in-frame clones are kept and a portion is missing. Among about 130,000 clones listed, 75% to 90% were seen once. Sequenced material: PBMCs or T cells enriched from blood (not recorded which). These receptors were obtained from a woman in her forties or fifties who had recovered from COVID-19. Both conserved end residues are part of each CDR3. Each record gives: D gene, J gene, V gene, clone size, CDR3 DNA, CDR3 protein. A D gene is named only where the DNA matches it firmly. Where a row states a size, it is once, few, many or the class of an expanded clone; other rows omit it.

D gene: -; J gene: TRBJ1-1; V gene: TRBV5-1; clone size: -; CDR3 DNA: TGCGCCAGCAGCCTCGACCGGGACACTAATACGAACACTGAAGCTTTCTTT; CDR3 protein: CASSLDRDTNTNTEAFF
D gene: -; J gene: TRBJ2-5; V gene: TRBV10-3; clone size: -; CDR3 DNA: TGTGCCATCAGTGAGTCGACCGGGATGCAAGAGACCCAGTACTTC; CDR3 protein: CAISESTGMQETQYF
D gene: -; J gene: TRBJ2-2; V gene: TRBV7-9; clone size: -; CDR3 DNA: TGTGCCAGCAGCTCCGGGACTTGGCGCGGGGAGCTGTTTTTT; CDR3 protein: CASSSGTWRGELFF
D gene: -; J gene: TRBJ2-5; V gene: TRBV9; clone size: few; CDR3 DNA: TGTGCCAGCAGCGTTTCAGGGTACCAAGAGACCCAGTACTTC; CDR3 protein: CASSVSGYQETQYF
D gene: TRBD1; J gene: TRBJ1-1; V gene: TRBV5-1; clone size: -; CDR3 DNA: TGCGCCAGCGGAAAGACAGGGGGCTTGAATGGAGACACTGAAGCTTTCTTT; CDR3 protein: CASGKTGGLNGDTEAFF
D gene: TRBD1; J gene: TRBJ2-7; V gene: TRBV7-9; clone size: -; CDR3 DNA: TGTGCCAGCAGCGGGGGGACAGGGGGCCTGTACGAGCAGTACTTC; CDR3 protein: CASSGGTGGLYEQYF
D gene: -; J gene: TRBJ2-7; V gene: TRBV5-1; clone size: -; CDR3 DNA: TGCGCCAGCAGCTTGGGACAGTTGTCCTACGAGCAGTACTTC; CDR3 protein: CASSLGQLSYEQYF
D gene: -; J gene: TRBJ1-1; V gene: TRBV9; clone size: -; CDR3 DNA: TGTGCCAGCAGCGTAGACCCCGCGGTGAACACTGAAGCTTTCTTT; CDR3 protein: CASSVDPAVNTEAFF
D gene: -; J gene: TRBJ2-5; V gene: TRBV7-9; clone size: -; CDR3 DNA: TGTGCCAGCAGCTTAGCCGAGGGTAAAGAGACCCAGTACTTC; CDR3 protein: CASSLAEGKETQYF
D gene: TRBD1; J gene: TRBJ1-2; V gene: TRBV28; clone size: -; CDR3 DNA: TGTGCCAGCAGTTTAGGCGGACAGGGGGGTGGCTACACCTTC; CDR3 protein: CASSLGGQGGGYTF
D gene: TRBD1; J gene: TRBJ1-5; V gene: TRBV27; clone size: -; CDR3 DNA: TGTGCCAGCAGTTTGTCACAGGGGAGGAATCAGCCCCAGCATTTT; CDR3 protein: CASSLSQGRNQPQHF
D gene: TRBD1; J gene: TRBJ1-5; V gene: TRBV7-2; clone size: -; CDR3 DNA: TGTGCCAGCAGCCCCGGACAGGGCCAGGAGCCCCAGCATTTT; CDR3 protein: CASSPGQGQEPQHF
D gene: TRBD1; J gene: TRBJ2-2; V gene: TRBV19; clone size: -; CDR3 DNA: TGTGCCAGTAGTATCCTACGGACAGGGAACACCGGGGAGCTGTTTTTT; CDR3 protein: CASSILRTGNTGELFF
D gene: TRBD1; J gene: TRBJ2-5; V gene: TRBV7-2; clone size: once; CDR3 DNA: TGTGCCAGCAGTAGACAGGGGAAAGAGACCCAGTACTTC; CDR3 protein: CASSRQGKETQYF